This TCR beta chain was captured in a study of cytomegalovirus exposure and HLA in healthy donors. The CDR3 runs 13 residues. Germline CDR1 reads MNHNY; CDR2 reads SVGAGI (reference sequence). The J segment lost 7 bases and the V segment lost 5 bases, leaving 3 bases of the junction unmatched. Regarding this clone: Antigen specificity is unknown.

The PCR had 60 Vbeta and 13 Jbeta primers. The table came from immunoSEQ multiplex PCR; TCRdb's copy has only in-frame clones and leaves some out. This table has fewer than 250,000 clones, under 90% appearing once. Study observations and caveats: The authors later linked a missense DCLRE1C variant to TCR beta V- and J-gene trimming.

This receptor was identified in a human donor in good health. The sequenced sample was PBMCs. The V and J genes are TRBV6-6 and TRBJ2-2; 8 bases line up with TRBD1. The CDR3 DNA reads TGTGCCAGCAGTGGGACAGGCGGCGGGGAGCTGTTTTTT. It codes for CASSGTGGGELFF.